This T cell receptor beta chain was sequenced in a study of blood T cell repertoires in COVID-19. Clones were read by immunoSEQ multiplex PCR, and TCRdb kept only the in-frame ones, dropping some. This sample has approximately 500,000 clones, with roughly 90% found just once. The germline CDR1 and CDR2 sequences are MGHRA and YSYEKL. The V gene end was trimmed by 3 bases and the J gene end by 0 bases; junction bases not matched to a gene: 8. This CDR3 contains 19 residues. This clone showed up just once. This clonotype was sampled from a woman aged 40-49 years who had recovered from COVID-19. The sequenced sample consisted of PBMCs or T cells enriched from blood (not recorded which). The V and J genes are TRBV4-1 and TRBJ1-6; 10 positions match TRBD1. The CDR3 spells CASSHLGQGTLSYNSPLHF. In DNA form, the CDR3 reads TGCGCCAGCAGCCATTTGGGACAGGGGACTCTCTCCTATAATTCACCCCTCCACTTT.